This T cell receptor (beta chain) was recovered during a study of shared clonotypes between healthy human individuals. Background on the study: With ages of 18 to 49, the donors were two women and a few men. General observations from the study: Only blood was sampled, and tissue TCR repertoires likely differ from blood ones.

V lost 0 bases to trimming and J lost 1 base, with 4 bases between them. The V gene's germline CDR1 is SGHRS and CDR2 YFSETQ. CDR3 size: 13 residues. Each of the donors was a healthy adult who was HIV-negative and had not had a recent acute infection or vaccination. To note about this clone: As yet, its antigen is unknown. Other DNA variants within this sample encode the same CDR3.

Unsorted PBMC DNA sequencing spanned ten immunoSEQ deep assay plates. Sequencing was performed with immunoSEQ multiplex PCR; in TCRdb, only in-frame clones are kept and a portion is missing. The repertoire holds approximately 500,000 clones, with about three quarters as singletons. This chain uses TRBV5-1 with TRBJ1-1; D not resolved. This receptor was taken from a woman aged 40 to 50 in good health. Some clones in this sample may be carry-over from other donors' samples. Sequenced material: PBMCs. CDR3 region: CASSLETNTEAFF. The CDR3 bases are TGCGCCAGCAGCTTGGAGACGAACACTGAAGCTTTCTTT.